A single sample gave rise to the 24 T cell receptor beta chains below, sequenced in a study of regulatory T cells in long-lasting Graves disease. Time point given: newly diagnosed GD, antithyroid drugs for less than 3 months. Following extraction of RNA from PBMCs, that RNA was used to make the TCR library. TCR beta libraries were built with iRepertoire HTBI primers and Arm-PCR of CDR3 regions. TCRdb re-called the multiplex PCR reads with MiXCR, one entry per CDR3 protein. This sample carries around 320,000 distinct CDR3 sequences, around 15% of them seen once, and the ten largest clones take 25% to 30%. These data are also associated with another study on T cells in Graves' hyperthyroidism and ophthalmopathy.

Sequences were derived from peripheral blood mononuclear cells (PBMCs), sampled at new diagnosis, from a patient treated with antithyroid drugs. Every receptor here comes from a man aged 40-49 years with Graves disease.

This clonotype was counted between two and nine times. The J gene is TRBJ2-3, the V gene TRBV4-2; D ambiguous. Between the trimmed V and J ends, which lost 2 bases and 6 bases, there was a span of 18 bases. The CDR3 is 16 amino acids. CDR1 is LGHNA, CDR2 YNFKEQ, per germline. The CDR3 is CASSQNSGANLDTQYF. CDR3 in DNA: TGTGCCAGCAGCCAAAACTCAGGAGCCAACCTGGATACGCAGTATTTT.

A remark on this clonotype: This may be a read error: a much more frequent sequence differs by one nucleotide. Given the absence of the conserved phenylalanine or tryptophan at the CDR3 end, a read error is likely. CDR3 loop: CSARWVLGASYEQYL. The CDR3 region has the DNA TGCAGTGCTAGATGGGTTTTGGGGGCCTCCTACGAGCAGTACCTC. This chain links TRBV20-1 with TRBJ2-7; perhaps TRBD1 as D (6 bases). V lost 2 bases and J lost 0, with 14 bases in between. The CDR3 runs 15 residues. Germline loops: CDR1 DFQATT, CDR2 SNEGSKA (reference sequence).

This clonotype appeared many times. The chain couples TRBV30 to TRBJ2-3; TRBD1 matches 7 bases. CDR3 length: 14 amino acids. V shed 4 bases, J shed 2 bases, and the junction held 6 bases outside the gene matches. Germline CDR1 and CDR2: GTSNPN and SVGIG (reference sequence). The CDR3 bases are TGTGCCTGGACCCGGGACAGACACACAGATACGCAGTATTTT. It is translated as CAWTRDRHTDTQYF.

This clonotype appeared many times. The CDR3 reads CASSYPEGLNQPQHF. In DNA, the CDR3 is TGTGCCAGCAGTTACCCCGAGGGACTCAATCAGCCCCAGCATTTT. The chain is built from TRBV6-4 and TRBJ1-5; D may be TRBD1 (5 bases). The V end was cut by 5 bases, the J end by 3 bases, with 14 bases between. Looked up from germline, CDR1 is MRHNA and CDR2 is SNTAGT. The CDR3 extends over 15 amino acids.

This clonotype was found many times. The gene calls are TRBV7-6 and TRBJ2-3; D uncertain. Germline V gene lookup returns CDR1 SGHVS and CDR2 FNYEAQ. The germline V and J ends were trimmed by 4 bases and 1 base, with 6 bases remaining between them. This CDR3 has 13 residues. CDR3 in DNA: TGTGCCAGCAGCTCCGCGGGCACAGATACGCAGTATTTT. It specifies CASSSAGTDTQYF.

The table lists this clonotype with many counts. The chain carries TRBV29-1 and TRBJ1-1; no definite D call. Germline CDR1 reads SQVTM; CDR2 reads ANQGSEA. V was pared by 2 bases and J by 6 bases, with 7 bases between. The CDR3 sequence is 11 residues long. CDR3 coding DNA: TGCAGCGTTGAACCCACGGCTGAAGCTTTCTTT. Protein product: CSVEPTAEAFF.

This chain links TRBV28 with TRBJ2-3, with 15 nucleotides matching TRBD2. After removal of 3 bases from V and 8 bases from J, the junction contained 9 bases not matched to a gene. The CDR3 loop spans 17 amino acids. CDR1 and CDR2 (germline): MDHEN, SYDVKM. CDR3 DNA: TGTGCCAGCAGTTTCTCCCGGACTAGCGGGGGGGCCCCTACGCAGTATTTT. Translating it yields CASSFSRTSGGAPTQYF.

In its sample, this clonotype was seen many times. J is TRBJ2-3 and V is TRBV20-1; possibly TRBD1 or TRBD2 for D (6 bases each). This CDR3 region has 13 residues. The V and J ends lost 2 bases and 5 bases respectively, with 11 bases between them. From germline, CDR1 is DFQATT and CDR2 SNEGSKA (reference sequence). CDR3 sequence reads: CSARYGGEDTQYF. The CDR3 nucleotides read TGCAGTGCTAGATACGGGGGCGAAGATACGCAGTATTTT.

This sequence joins TRBV27 and TRBJ1-2, with D possibly matching TRBD1 (5 bases). CDR3 length: 15 residues. The V gene's germline CDR1 is MNHEY and CDR2 SMNVEV (reference sequence). Trimming shortened V by 5 bases and J by 2 bases, and 15 bases separated the two germline ends. CDR3 sequence reads: CASSASPGANYGYTF. DNA for the CDR3: TGTGCCAGCAGTGCGAGCCCCGGGGCCAACTATGGCTACACCTTC.

This clonotype occurred many times. The gene calls are TRBV6-1 and TRBJ2-7; possibly TRBD1 or TRBD2 for D (6 bases each). Trimming took off 2 bases at V and 1 base at J, with 12 bases between the two ends. CDR3 size: 15 residues. The germline gives CDR1 MNHNS, CDR2 SASEGT. The DNA for the CDR3 is TGTGCCAGCAGTGAATTGGGGGGCCGATCCTACGAGCAGTACTTC. It encodes CASSELGGRSYEQYF.

This chain joins TRBV30 and TRBJ2-7, with D perhaps being TRBD1 or TRBD2 (6 bases each). Germline V gene lookup returns CDR1 GTSNPN and CDR2 SVGIG (reference sequence). The CDR3 contains 15 residues. The V gene lost 5 bases and the J gene lost 2 bases, with 19 bases spanning the gap. As DNA, the CDR3 is TGTGCCTGGGGGCATCGGTACAGGGAGGCCTACGAGCAGTACTTC. Translating gives CAWGHRYREAYEQYF.

This clonotype was seen a handful of times. The chain has TRBV28 and TRBJ1-5, with 11 bases identical to TRBD1. This CDR3 contains 15 residues. The germline V gene encodes CDR1 MDHEN and CDR2 SYDVKM. With V trimmed by 5 bases and J by 5 bases, 5 bases remained unmatched. CDR3 protein: CASSAWDRGDQPQHF. Here the CDR3 DNA reads TGTGCCAGCAGTGCGTGGGACAGGGGGGATCAGCCCCAGCATTTT.

V is TRBV7-2 and J is TRBJ1-4, with D tentatively TRBD1 (6 bases). Trimming stripped 5 bases from V and 10 bases from J, with 17 bases between. Germline V gene data show CDR1 as SGHTA and CDR2 as FQGNSA. This CDR3 has 14 residues. The DNA of the CDR3 is TGTGCCAGCAGCCTACAGGGCCCTAGTCTAAAACTGTTTTTT. The encoded protein is CASSLQGPSLKLFF.

This clonotype occurred many times. This chain connects TRBV2 to TRBJ2-4; D might be TRBD2 (6 bases). V gave up 2 bases and J gave up 7 bases, with 15 bases separating them. CDR3 length: 15 residues. The V gene's germline CDR1 is SNHLY and CDR2 FYNNEI. The CDR3 is CASSEIGGLMNIQYF. CDR3 nucleotides: TGTGCCAGCAGTGAAATTGGGGGACTCATGAACATTCAGTACTTC. Filled out from reference TRBV2 and TRBJ2-4, the complete variable domain reads EPEVTQTPSHQVTQMGQEVILRCVPISNHLYFYWYRQILGQKVEFLVSFYNNEISEKSEIFDDQFSVERPDGSNFTLKIRSTKLEDSAMYFCASSEIGGLMNIQYFGAGTRLSVL.

The chain is built from TRBV12-3 or TRBV12-4 and TRBJ1-2, with D perhaps TRBD1 (6 bases). Trimming shortened V by 5 bases and J by 5 bases, and 15 bases separated the two germline ends. This CDR3 comprises 14 residues. The CDR3 reads CASSRTQGRYGYTF. DNA for the CDR3: TGTGCCAGCAGTAGGACACAGGGACGGTATGGCTACACCTTC.

The chain couples TRBV4-2 to TRBJ1-6, with a weak D call TRBD1 (6 bases). There are 15 residues in the CDR3. Per the germline V gene, CDR1 is LGHNA and CDR2 is YNFKEQ. V lost 6 bases, J lost 4 bases, and 13 bases lay in between. The CDR3 region is CASSPGGLYNSPLHF. CDR3 DNA sequence: TGTGCCAGCAGTCCCGGGGGCCTTTATAATTCACCCCTCCACTTT.

In its sample, this clonotype was seen many times. The CDR3 DNA reads as TGCGCCAGCAGCGTAGCTAGCGGCGACAATGAGCAGTTCTTC. Protein sequence: CASSVASGDNEQFF. The chain couples TRBV5-1 to TRBJ2-1; TRBD2 agrees at 7 bases. In germline, CDR1 is SGHRS, CDR2 YFSETQ. CDR3 length: 14 amino acids. J lost 5 bases, V lost 4 bases, and 6 bases had no gene match.

Concerning this clonotype: A much bigger clone sits one base away, suggesting this may be a read error. The chain has TRBV6-2 or TRBV6-3 and TRBJ2-7, with 8 bases fitting TRBD2. There are 15 residues in the CDR3. Germline V CDR1 and CDR2: MNHEY, SVGEGT. Trimming took 4 bases from V and 5 from J; bases not matched to a gene: 10. DNA of the CDR3: TGTGCCAGCAGTTCCCGGACTAGCTGGGTCGACGAGCAGTACTTC. Translating gives CASSSRTSWVDEQYF.

This clonotype occurred once. This chain connects TRBV11-2 to TRBJ2-2; D is uncertain. Trimming shortened V by 5 bases and J by 5 bases, and 9 bases separated the two germline ends. Germline CDR1 reads SGHAT; CDR2 reads FQNNGV. CDR3 size: 13 residues. The CDR3: CASSPHRTGELFF. DNA for the CDR3: TGTGCCAGCAGCCCTCATCGGACCGGGGAGCTGTTTTTT.

The chain is built from TRBV5-4 and TRBJ2-1, with 8 bases identical to TRBD2. There are 16 residues in the CDR3. Germline-derived CDR1 and CDR2 are SGHNT and YYREEE (reference sequence). V shed 0 bases and J 7 bases; nucleotides not matched to a gene: 9. CDR3 coding DNA: TGTGCCAGCAGCTTGGGAGGAGCGGGGGATGAGAATGAGCAGTTCTTC. Residues: CASSLGGAGDENEQFF.

V gene TRBV2 combines with J gene TRBJ1-2; D may be TRBD1 (5 bases). V was pared by 7 bases and J by 0 bases, with 9 bases between. Germline V gene sequence: CDR1 SNHLY, CDR2 FYNNEI. The CDR3 contains 13 residues. The CDR3 DNA sequence: TGTGCCAGCAACGGACAAACTAACTATGGCTACACCTTC. It yields the protein CASNGQTNYGYTF.

This clonotype was observed many times. The V gene is TRBV6-2 or TRBV6-3, the J gene TRBJ1-5; 8 bases map to TRBD1. J lost 3 bases, V lost 7 bases, and 5 bases had no gene match. There are 14 residues in the CDR3. CDR1 is MNHEY, CDR2 SVGEGT, per germline. In DNA, the CDR3 is TGTGCCAGCACGGACAGGGCGTTCAATCAGCCCCAGCATTTT. It yields the protein CASTDRAFNQPQHF.

In the case of this clonotype: No conserved phenylalanine or tryptophan is present at the end of the CDR3, so a read error is the likely explanation. The J gene is TRBJ2-2, the V gene TRBV7-9; 10 nucleotides line up with TRBD1. Germline V gene data show CDR1 as SEHNR and CDR2 as FQNEAQ (reference sequence). This CDR3 region has 14 residues. V shed 6 bases, J shed 4 bases, and the junction held 2 bases outside the gene matches. The CDR3 sequence is CASRGTGVTGELFL. In DNA form, the CDR3 reads TGTGCCAGCAGAGGGACAGGGGTCACCGGGGAGCTGTTTCTT.

This clonotype was observed at least ten times. The V gene is TRBV5-1, the J gene TRBJ2-3; tentative D call: TRBD2 (6 bases). Germline V CDR1 and CDR2: SGHRS, YFSETQ. This CDR3 is built from 16 residues. Between the trimmed V and J ends, which lost 4 bases and 6 bases, there was a span of 21 bases. The CDR3 is CASSPQDYSRLDTQYF. For the CDR3, the DNA is TGCGCCAGCAGCCCCCAGGACTACAGTCGGTTGGATACGCAGTATTTT.